Listed below are T cell receptor beta chains from one sample, sequenced in a study of cytomegalovirus exposure and HLA in healthy donors. Method: immunoSEQ multiplex PCR; TCRdb's copy keeps in-frame clones and lacks some. The repertoire includes around 160,000 clones, about 65% of them detected once, and just under 4.5% sits in the top ten. Source material: PBMCs. The receptor set was obtained from a woman aged 18-35 years in good health and CMV-seropositive. Both conserved end residues are part of each CDR3. The D gene is left open where the match is weak. Size values are once, few and many counts, or a class for expanded clones, and some rows have none.

TRBV5-8	TRBJ2-1	NA	NA	TGTGCCAGCGTCTTGGGGGCCCCTAGCAGATACAATGAGCAGTTCTTC	CASVLGAPSRYNEQFF
TRBV10-3	TRBJ1-2	NA	NA	TGTGCCATCCAGGCCAATGACAGAAAGAATGGCTACACCTTC	CAIQANDRKNGYTF
TRBV7-9	TRBJ1-1	NA	TRBD1	TGTGCCAGCAGCCCCCGAGGGGGGGACAGGGGAACTGAAGCTTTCTTT	CASSPRGGDRGTEAFF
TRBV28	TRBJ1-1	few	NA	TGTGCCAGCATTACCACAGGGACCCGTGAAGCTTTCTTT	CASITTGTREAFF
TRBV6-6	TRBJ2-2	NA	NA	TGTGCCACCAACAGGGCAGACACCGGGGAGCTGTTTTTT	CATNRADTGELFF
TRBV4-2	TRBJ2-3	NA	TRBD2	TGTGCCAGCAGCCAAGATTGGGCTAGCGGGGGGGCTGATACGCAGTATTTT	CASSQDWASGGADTQYF
TRBV10-3	TRBJ1-4	few	TRBD1	TGTGCCATCAGTGACCTACTTAGACAGGGGCGCCCGGAAAAACTGTTTTTT	CAISDLLRQGRPEKLFF
TRBV28	TRBJ2-7	NA	NA	TGTGCCAGCAGTCCCGGGGGATCCTCTCAGCAGTACTTC	CASSPGGSSQQYF
TRBV4-1	TRBJ1-1	NA	NA	TGCGCCAGCAGCCAAGATATAACGGGACTCATGAACACTGAAGCTTTCTTT	CASSQDITGLMNTEAFF
TRBV6-1	TRBJ2-7	few	NA	TGTGCCAGCAGTCTTGACCCCCTACGAGGGTACTTC	CASSLDPLRGYF
TRBV7-9	TRBJ2-1	NA	TRBD1	TGTGCCAGCAGCCCGCGTCGGACAGGCGCTAGGGGTGAGCAGTTCTTC	CASSPRRTGARGEQFF
TRBV30	TRBJ2-2	NA	NA	TGTGCCTGGAACTTTGCGAACACCGGGGAGCTGTTTTTT	CAWNFANTGELFF
TRBV7-3	TRBJ2-3	few	TRBD1	TGTGCCAGCAGCTTGGCAGGGGGCTGGAACACAGATACGCAGTATTTT	CASSLAGGWNTDTQYF
TRBV11-2	TRBJ2-5	NA	NA	TGTGCCAGCAGCTTAGATTGGTGGGTAGCCCAAGAGACCCAGTACTTC	CASSLDWWVAQETQYF
TRBV6-1	TRBJ2-7	NA	TRBD2	TGTGCCAGCAGCGAAGGAGATTGGGGTGTAGGCGGGAGCACTCTCGAGCAGTACTTC	CASSEGDWGVGGSTLEQYF
TRBV12-5	TRBJ2-3	NA	TRBD2	TGTGCTAGTGGTTTGACTAGCGGGGCGCAGTATTTT	CASGLTSGAQYF
TRBV5-5	TRBJ1-2	NA	TRBD1	TGTGCCAGCAGAGACACAGGGGCCTATAACTATGGCTACACCTTC	CASRDTGAYNYGYTF
TRBV29-1	TRBJ2-7	NA	TRBD2	TGCAGCGTTGATGGGGGGGGGAAGAGCTCCTACGAGCAGTACTTC	CSVDGGGKSSYEQYF
TRBV6-5	TRBJ1-2	NA	NA	TGTGCCACCCGCGAGGGAGCTAACTATGGCTACACCTTC	CATREGANYGYTF
TRBV30	TRBJ2-3	NA	NA	TGTGCCTGGAGTGTAACCGGGTCGGGGGATACGCAGTATTTT	CAWSVTGSGDTQYF
TRBV7-9	TRBJ1-4	NA	TRBD1	TGTGCCAGCAGCTTAGGGGACAGGGGCATTAATGAAAAACTGTTTTTT	CASSLGDRGINEKLFF
TRBV30	TRBJ1-3	NA	TRBD1	TGTGCCTGGACTTACAGGGGGCGAATTAGGACCATATATTTT	CAWTYRGRIRTIYF
TRBV11-2	TRBJ2-3	few	TRBD2	TGTGCCAGCAGCCTTTATAGCGGGGGCGGTCTGAGCACAGATACGCAGTATTTT	CASSLYSGGGLSTDTQYF
TRBV20-1	TRBJ2-1	NA	TRBD2	TGCAGTGCTGGGGGACTAGCGGCGCAGTTCTTC	CSAGGLAAQFF